Listed below are T cell receptor beta chains from one sample, sequenced in a study of shared clonotypes between healthy human individuals. Profiled with immunoSEQ multiplex PCR; TCRdb holds only in-frame clones, not every one. The profile covers some 2,400,000 clones, with approximately 95% appearing a single time and approximately 0.13% taken by the ten largest. Sequencing used naive CD4+ T cells sorted from blood. The receptors shown here come from a man between 18 and 35 years old in good health. The CDR3 runs from the conserved cysteine through the conserved F or W. The D gene is left open where the match is weak. Size is omitted from some rows. Given values are once, few, many or a class for expanded clones.

d_gene | j_gene | abundance | v_gene | CDR3nt | CDR3aa
TRBD1 | TRBJ1-4 | NA | TRBV5-1 | TGCGCCAGCAGCTTGGGACAGGGAGATGAAAAACTGTTTTTT | CASSLGQGDEKLFF
NA | TRBJ1-2 | NA | TRBV28 | TGTGCCAGCAGTTCCCTTACTCAAAACTATGGCTACACCTTC | CASSSLTQNYGYTF
TRBD1 | TRBJ2-7 | NA | TRBV5-4 | TGTGCCAGCAGCTGGACAGGGGGAATTCAAGAGCAGTACTTC | CASSWTGGIQEQYF
TRBD1 | TRBJ2-7 | once | TRBV11-2 | TGTGCCAGCAGCTTAGCAATAGGACAGGGGTTCTCCGAGCAGTACTTC | CASSLAIGQGFSEQYF
TRBD1 | TRBJ2-7 | once | TRBV28 | TGTGCCAGCAGTCCCCAGGACAGGGGGCTATACGAGCAGTACTTC | CASSPQDRGLYEQYF
NA | TRBJ2-2 | NA | TRBV7-9 | TGTGCCAGCAGGGGGACTTCGAACACCGGGGAGCTGTTTTTT | CASRGTSNTGELFF
TRBD1 | TRBJ1-2 | once | TRBV5-1 | TGCGCCAGCAGCTCCTTACAGGGGAACTATGGCTACACCTTC | CASSSLQGNYGYTF
TRBD1 | TRBJ1-4 | NA | TRBV5-1 | TGCGCCAGCACCTTGGGGACAGGGGACGCAACTAATGAAAAACTGTTTTTT | CASTLGTGDATNEKLFF
TRBD2 | TRBJ2-1 | NA | TRBV27 | TGTGCCAGCAGTTCTAGGGGCGGGAGCTCCTACAATGAGCAGTTCTTC | CASSSRGGSSYNEQFF
NA | TRBJ1-6 | NA | TRBV18 | TGTGCCAGCTCACCGGTCAGGACGGAGTCACCCCTCCACTTT | CASSPVRTESPLHF
NA | TRBJ1-2 | NA | TRBV29-1 | TGCAGCGTCCTACAGGGAGGAAGGGTCTATGGCTACACCTTC | CSVLQGGRVYGYTF
NA | TRBJ2-6 | NA | TRBV6-5 | TGTGCCAGCAGTGAAGGTGGGGCCAACGTCCTGACTTTC | CASSEGGANVLTF
NA | TRBJ2-4 | NA | TRBV27 | TGTGCCAGCAGTTATGGACTTGGAGGGGTAAACATTCAGTACTTC | CASSYGLGGVNIQYF
TRBD2 | TRBJ2-7 | NA | TRBV2 | TGTGCCAGCAGTGACTTTGCTAGCGGGGGTTACGAGCAGTACTTC | CASSDFASGGYEQYF
NA | TRBJ2-5 | NA | TRBV5-1 | TGCGCCAGCAGCTTGTCAGGGGCCACCCCGGGAGAGACCCAGTACTTC | CASSLSGATPGETQYF
NA | TRBJ1-4 | NA | TRBV18 | TGTGCCAGCTCCCAACAGTCTAATGAAAAACTGTTTTTT | CASSQQSNEKLFF
TRBD2 | TRBJ2-3 | NA | TRBV7-2 | TGTGCCAGCAGCTTAGTTGGTAGCGGGAGGGGTGGCACAGATACGCAGTATTTT | CASSLVGSGRGGTDTQYF
NA | TRBJ1-4 | NA | TRBV27 | TGTGCCAGCAGTTTAAGCCCTGGGACAGAAAAACTGTTTTTT | CASSLSPGTEKLFF
NA | TRBJ2-2 | NA | TRBV5-1 | TGCGCCAGCAGCTTGAATGTGGGCGGATCCGGGGAGCTGTTTTTT | CASSLNVGGSGELFF
NA | TRBJ1-1 | once | TRBV19 | TGTGCCAGCCGCCCGGGACTTATGGCTGAAGCTTTCTTT | CASRPGLMAEAFF
NA | TRBJ2-6 | NA | TRBV4-2 | TGTGCCAGCAGCCAAGAATCGGCCCGCCGCCCCGGGGCCAACGTCCTGACTTTC | CASSQESARRPGANVLTF
NA | TRBJ1-2 | few | TRBV11-2 | TGTGCCAGCAGCTTAGCGACAGGAGTTGATGGCTACACCTTC | CASSLATGVDGYTF
NA | TRBJ1-5 | NA | TRBV18 | TGTGCCAGCTCACCGAAGGAGCATCAGCCCCAGCATTTT | CASSPKEHQPQHF
TRBD2 | TRBJ2-5 | NA | TRBV7-2 | TGTGCCAGCAGCTTAGAACTAGCGGGAACAGAGACCCAGTACTTC | CASSLELAGTETQYF
NA | TRBJ2-3 | NA | TRBV7-7 | TGTGCTAGCAGCTTAGGCGGATTCACAGATACGCAGTATTTT | CASSLGGFTDTQYF
NA | TRBJ2-3 | NA | TRBV6-6 | TGTGCCAGCAGTCCCTCAGCAGATACGCAGTATTTT | CASSPSADTQYF
TRBD2 | TRBJ2-7 | NA | TRBV6-5 | TGTGCCAGCAGAGAACTAGCGGGAGGGCCCCTAACGTACTTC | CASRELAGGPLTYF
NA | TRBJ1-3 | NA | TRBV18 | TGTGCCAGCTCACCTAGACAGGACACTGGAAACACCATATATTTT | CASSPRQDTGNTIYF
NA | TRBJ2-7 | once | TRBV5-1 | TGCGCCAACGCCCGGGATCTTGGCCTTGGCTACGAGCAGTACTTC | CANARDLGLGYEQYF
NA | TRBJ1-1 | NA | TRBV6-1 | TGTGCCATCGCCGGGTCCTTAGGATTAGCTTTCTTT | CAIAGSLGLAFF
NA | TRBJ2-5 | NA | TRBV29-1 | TGCAGCGTTGAAGAGGGGCGGACCCAGTACTTC | CSVEEGRTQYF
NA | TRBJ1-5 | NA | TRBV18 | TGTGCCAGCTCACCACAAACGGGGAATAAGCAGCCCCAGCATTTT | CASSPQTGNKQPQHF
TRBD1 | TRBJ2-7 | once | TRBV5-4 | TGTGCCAGCAGCTTGGGAGGGGGCGCAGGGACCTACGAGCAGTACTTC | CASSLGGGAGTYEQYF
NA | TRBJ1-1 | NA | TRBV30 | TGTGCCTGGATCGGGTTAATGAACACTGAAGCTTTCTTT | CAWIGLMNTEAFF
NA | TRBJ2-7 | NA | TRBV25-1 | TGTGCCAGCAGCCCCCGGAGTGGACTGGGCTACGAGCAGTACTTC | CASSPRSGLGYEQYF
TRBD2 | TRBJ2-3 | once | TRBV6-5 | TGTGCCAGCAGCGGGACTAGCGGGGGAGTGGATACGCAGTATTTT | CASSGTSGGVDTQYF
NA | TRBJ1-1 | NA | TRBV6-5 | TGTGCCAGCAGCTCCCACACTGAAGCTTTCTTT | CASSSHTEAFF
NA | TRBJ1-2 | NA | TRBV6-6 | TGTGCCAGCAGTTCCCGGGCCTGGGACTATGGCTACACCTTC | CASSSRAWDYGYTF
NA | TRBJ2-7 | NA | TRBV10-3 | TGTGCCATCAGCGAACAAACAGGGATATCCTACGAGCAGTACTTC | CAISEQTGISYEQYF
NA | TRBJ2-7 | NA | TRBV20-1 | TGCAGTGCTCTCCACTACGAGCAGTACTTC | CSALHYEQYF
NA | TRBJ1-6 | few | TRBV19 | TGTGCCAGTAGTATTCAAGGGTCCAATTCACCCCTCCACTTT | CASSIQGSNSPLHF
TRBD2 | TRBJ2-7 | once | TRBV5-4 | TGTGCCAGCAGCTGGCTTGCGGGAGGGCCCTACGAGCAGTACTTC | CASSWLAGGPYEQYF
TRBD2 | TRBJ2-7 | NA | TRBV19 | TGTGCCAGTAGTGCTAGCGGGAGCCCCTACGAGCAGTACTTC | CASSASGSPYEQYF
TRBD1 | TRBJ2-7 | few | TRBV10-1 | TGCGCCAGCAGTGGGGACTCCGGGACAGGGCGAACCTACGAGCAGTACTTC | CASSGDSGTGRTYEQYF
TRBD2 | TRBJ2-7 | NA | TRBV10-3 | TGTGCCATCAGGGCGGGAGGGCCCTACGAGCAGTACTTC | CAIRAGGPYEQYF
NA | TRBJ2-7 | NA | TRBV7-2 | TGTGCCAGCAGCCCGAGGGGTAACTACGAGCAGTACTTC | CASSPRGNYEQYF
NA | TRBJ2-7 | NA | TRBV6-5 | TGTGCCAGTCCGAAACACCACGAGCAGTACTTC | CASPKHHEQYF
NA | TRBJ1-5 | NA | TRBV6-6 | TGTGCCAGCAGTTACGGGACCGTCGGTCAGCCCCAGCATTTT | CASSYGTVGQPQHF
NA | TRBJ2-7 | NA | TRBV28 | TGTGCCAGCAGCCCCGGGGGAACCGATACGGGCGAGCAGTACTTC | CASSPGGTDTGEQYF
NA | TRBJ2-5 | NA | TRBV7-9 | TGTGCCAGCAGCACCAGCTACCAAGAGACCCAGTACTTC | CASSTSYQETQYF
TRBD1 | TRBJ1-1 | NA | TRBV18 | TGTGCCAGCTCACCGCAACCGGGACAGCCAACTGAAGCTTTCTTT | CASSPQPGQPTEAFF
TRBD2 | TRBJ2-5 | NA | TRBV9 | TGTGCCAGCAGCGCCACGGGGTCTAGCGGCACCCAGTACTTC | CASSATGSSGTQYF
NA | TRBJ1-5 | NA | TRBV19 | TGTGCCAGTAGTATAGATGGGAACCCTAGCAATCAGCCCCAGCATTTT | CASSIDGNPSNQPQHF
TRBD2 | TRBJ2-7 | NA | TRBV4-2 | TGTGCCAGCAGCCAAGAGGGTACTAGCGGCTCCTACGAGCAGTACTTC | CASSQEGTSGSYEQYF
NA | TRBJ2-5 | NA | TRBV6-5 | TGTGCCAGCAGTTACAGGGGGGCAGGGCAAGAGACCCAGTACTTC | CASSYRGAGQETQYF